This T cell receptor (beta chain) was obtained from a study of identical twins. This clonotype has a handful of counts. With 7 bases removed from V and 6 bases from J, the gap between germline ends came to 15 bases. This CDR3 has 13 residues. Germline V gives CDR1 SGHRS, CDR2 YFSETQ. A universal primer site was added by template switching, and unique molecular identifiers were carried by the cDNA. TCRdb fed the 5' RACE reads into MiXCR, producing one record per CDR3 protein. The sample consists of some 96,000 distinct CDR3 sequences, roughly 6% of them appearing once. The receptor was isolated from a woman between 50 and 59 years old in good health. The sequenced material came from memory T cells sorted from blood. The chain joins TRBV5-1 to TRBJ2-3; D uncertain. The CDR3 nucleotides read TGCGCCAGCCTGAGCCTGACGGCGGATACGCAGTATTTT. Translating gives CASLSLTADTQYF.